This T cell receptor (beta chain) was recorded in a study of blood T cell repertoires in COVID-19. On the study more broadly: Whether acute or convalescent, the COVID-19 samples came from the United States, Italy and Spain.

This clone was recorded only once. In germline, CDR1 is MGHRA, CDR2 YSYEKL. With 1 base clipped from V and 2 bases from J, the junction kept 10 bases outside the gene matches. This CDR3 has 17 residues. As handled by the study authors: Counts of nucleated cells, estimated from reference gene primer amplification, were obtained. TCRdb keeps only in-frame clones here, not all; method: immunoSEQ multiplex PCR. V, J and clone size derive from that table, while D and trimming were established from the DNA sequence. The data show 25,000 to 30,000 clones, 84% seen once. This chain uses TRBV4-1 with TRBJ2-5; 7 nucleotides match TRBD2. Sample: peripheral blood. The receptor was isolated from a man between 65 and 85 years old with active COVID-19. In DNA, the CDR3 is TGCGCCAGCAGCCAAGTAGGGAGGGCAGGAGCTCAAGAGACCCAGTACTTC. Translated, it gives CASSQVGRAGAQETQYF.